Below are 5 T cell receptor beta chains sequenced from a single sample in a study of Graves' ophthalmopathy and Graves' hyperthyroidism listed by TCRdb under 2018. TCRdb records Illumina HiSeq 2000 as the sequencer. For repertoire sequencing, TCR beta CDR3 regions were amplified from RNA transcripts. HTBI primers and the Qiagen OneStep RT-PCR kit were used in a first-round RT-PCR, which was followed by a second-round multiplex PCR, size selection and purification. In TCRdb, the public reads were trimmed at Q25 with fastp and aligned with MiXCR, with productive beta chains retained. CDR3 protein duplicates are merged, each entry listing the most common genes and DNA. The sample table contains 360,000 or so distinct CDR3 sequences; only one count was recorded for around 20% of them. The ten largest clonotypes hold around 1.5% of the sample. The sample consisted of peripheral blood. The origin of the receptors is a woman aged 18-29 years with Graves' ophthalmopathy. Donor details come from another sample of the same person, matched by shared clones.

This clonotype was counted many times. The V call is TRBV7-3, the J call TRBJ2-2; no firm D call. Per germline, CDR1 SGHTA and CDR2 FQGTGA. The V end was cut by 6 bases, the J end by 2 bases, with 7 bases between. This CDR3 has 13 residues. DNA of the CDR3: TGTGCCAGCAGTTACGTAAACACCGGGGAGCTGTTTTTT. It encodes CASSYVNTGELFF.

This clonotype was seen at least ten times. The chain carries TRBV2 and TRBJ1-5, with D unresolved. The V and J ends lost 6 bases and 8 bases respectively, with 14 bases between them. The CDR3 is made up of 13 amino acids. Germline V gene sequence: CDR1 SNHLY, CDR2 FYNNEI. CDR3: CASRGDKAEPQHF. The CDR3 DNA reads as TGTGCCAGCAGAGGAGACAAGGCGGAGCCCCAGCATTTT.

This clonotype was recorded many times. The gene calls are TRBV20-1 and TRBJ1-1; 7 bases are shared with TRBD1. CDR1 and CDR2 from the germline V gene are DFQATT and SNEGSKA (reference sequence). Losses at the gene ends were 5 bases for V and 0 bases for J; bases not matched to a gene: 3. The CDR3 has 13 amino acids. This CDR3 reads CSADRAMNTEAFF. As DNA, the CDR3 is TGCAGTGCTGACAGGGCTATGAACACTGAAGCTTTCTTT.

The chain uses TRBV7-3 and TRBJ2-7; 7 bases line up with TRBD2. V was clipped by 5 bases and J by 2 bases; unmatched bases: 15. The germline V gene encodes CDR1 SGHTA and CDR2 FQGTGA. The CDR3 consists of 17 residues. CDR3 residues: CASSPSGGRGRAYEQYF. CDR3 coding DNA: TGTGCCAGCAGCCCTTCAGGTGGTCGCGGGAGAGCCTACGAGCAGTACTTC. Using reference TRBV7-3 and TRBJ2-7 for the parts outside the CDR3, the full variable domain is GAGVSQTPSNKVTEKGKYVELRCDPISGHTALYWYRQSLGQGPEFLIYFQGTGAADDSGLPNDRFFAVRPEGSVSTLKIQRTERGDSAVYLCASSPSGGRGRAYEQYFGPGTRLTVT.

The chain employs TRBV5-1 and TRBJ2-5, with 13 bases that match TRBD2. Unmatched junction bases numbered 5, after V lost 4 bases and J lost 5 bases. The CDR3 consists of 15 residues. From germline, CDR1 is SGHRS and CDR2 YFSETQ. CDR3 coding DNA: TGCGCCAGCAGCCCGGGACTAGCGGGACACGAGACCCAGTACTTC. The encoded protein is CASSPGLAGHETQYF.